The sample holds a few counts of the clone carrying this T cell receptor (beta chain). Its antigen is as yet unknown. The time point is: patch test 1, 2 weeks after DPC sensitization. Indicated treatment: therapeutic diphenylcyclopropenone sensitization with weekly scalp DPC. Drawing of blood took place ahead of applying each patch test. Every donor had alopecia and was 18 to 70 years old; all were suitable for DPC. This specimen comes from a study of human T cells and chemical hapten exposure. Background on the study: DPC at 2% was the sensitizing agent, placed on roughly 2 cm by roughly 2 cm of upper inner arm skin.

Overall study findings and caveats: Patch test score rose with PT1 expanded TCRs, significant at 8, 16, 32, not 4.

From the RACE reads, TCRdb called clonotypes with MiXCR, one entry per CDR3 protein. The data show 300,000 to 400,000 distinct CDR3 sequences, with about 7% seen just once and 7.5% to 8.5% held by the top ten. This sample comprised whole blood, obtained in connection with sensitization to the hapten diphenylcyclopropenone (DPC). The sequence was collected from a woman under 30 with alopecia areata. Some clones in this sample may be carry-over from other donors' samples.

CDR3 sequence reads: CASSVDRGQNIQYF. CDR3 sequence (DNA): TGTGCCAGCAGTGTTGACAGGGGGCAAAACATTCAGTACTTC. The chain uses TRBV2 and TRBJ2-4; TRBD1 aligns across 10 bases. The trim removed 4 bases at V and 5 bases at J, leaving 2 bases unmatched. Germline-derived CDR1 and CDR2 are SNHLY and FYNNEI. The CDR3 length is 14 residues.